The rows below give T cell receptor beta chains drawn from one sample of a study of shared clonotypes between healthy human individuals. Sequencing was performed with immunoSEQ multiplex PCR; in TCRdb, only in-frame clones are kept and a portion is missing. The sample yields a few million clones, about 94% seen once. Sequences were obtained from naive CD8+ T cells from PBMCs. These receptors originate from a young man in good health. Some clones in this sample may be carry-over from other donors' samples. CDR3s include the opening cysteine and the closing phenylalanine or tryptophan. D genes are given only for firm matches. A clone size is listed for some rows: how often the clone was seen (once, few, many), or a class if it is expanded.

j_call,cdr3_length,clone_size,d_call,v_call,cdr3_aa,cdr3_nt
TRBJ1-4,16,-,-,TRBV7-9,CASSLLLGAKDEKLFF,TGTGCCAGCAGCCTCCTTTTGGGGGCAAAGGACGAAAAACTGTTTTTT
TRBJ2-1,14,-,TRBD2,TRBV2,CASKQRGYGNEQFF,TGTGCCAGCAAGCAGCGGGGATACGGCAATGAGCAGTTCTTC
TRBJ2-3,17,-,-,TRBV4-1,CASSQESVEWGTDTQYF,TGCGCCAGCAGCCAAGAATCGGTGGAGTGGGGCACAGATACGCAGTATTTT
TRBJ2-7,13,-,TRBD1,TRBV29-1,CSARGQRTYEQYF,TGCAGCGCCAGGGGACAGAGAACCTACGAGCAGTACTTC
TRBJ2-1,17,-,TRBD2,TRBV7-9,CASSGRIGHGGYNEQFF,TGTGCCAGCAGCGGAAGAATAGGTCACGGGGGGTACAATGAGCAGTTCTTC
TRBJ2-7,13,-,TRBD2,TRBV7-9,CAGASGRAYEQYF,TGTGCCGGGGCTAGCGGGAGGGCGTACGAGCAGTACTTC
TRBJ2-2,17,-,-,TRBV4-2,CASSQEKGLADTGELFF,TGTGCCAGCAGCCAAGAGAAAGGCCTAGCCGACACCGGGGAGCTGTTTTTT
TRBJ2-5,14,-,TRBD2,TRBV5-1,CASSWTSVQETQYF,TGCGCCAGCAGCTGGACTAGCGTTCAAGAGACCCAGTACTTC
TRBJ1-1,15,few,-,TRBV28,CASSLPSNDGTEAFF,TGTGCCAGCAGCTTGCCCTCGAACGACGGCACTGAAGCTTTCTTT
TRBJ2-1,17,-,TRBD2,TRBV11-2,CASIPGTSGGSHNEQFF,TGTGCCAGCATCCCCGGGACTAGCGGGGGCTCCCACAATGAGCAGTTCTTC
TRBJ2-3,16,-,-,TRBV9,CASSSSERVYTDTQYF,TGTGCCAGCAGCTCGTCAGAGCGGGTCTATACAGATACGCAGTATTTT
TRBJ2-1,17,-,TRBD1,TRBV5-4,CASSPSPGQGTYNEQFF,TGTGCCAGCAGCCCCAGTCCAGGACAGGGAACCTACAATGAGCAGTTCTTC
TRBJ1-1,14,-,-,TRBV2,CASSESGKNTEAFF,TGTGCCAGCAGTGAGAGCGGGAAGAACACTGAAGCTTTCTTT
TRBJ2-7,11,-,-,TRBV29-1,CSVVISYEQYF,TGCAGCGTTGTGATATCCTACGAGCAGTACTTC